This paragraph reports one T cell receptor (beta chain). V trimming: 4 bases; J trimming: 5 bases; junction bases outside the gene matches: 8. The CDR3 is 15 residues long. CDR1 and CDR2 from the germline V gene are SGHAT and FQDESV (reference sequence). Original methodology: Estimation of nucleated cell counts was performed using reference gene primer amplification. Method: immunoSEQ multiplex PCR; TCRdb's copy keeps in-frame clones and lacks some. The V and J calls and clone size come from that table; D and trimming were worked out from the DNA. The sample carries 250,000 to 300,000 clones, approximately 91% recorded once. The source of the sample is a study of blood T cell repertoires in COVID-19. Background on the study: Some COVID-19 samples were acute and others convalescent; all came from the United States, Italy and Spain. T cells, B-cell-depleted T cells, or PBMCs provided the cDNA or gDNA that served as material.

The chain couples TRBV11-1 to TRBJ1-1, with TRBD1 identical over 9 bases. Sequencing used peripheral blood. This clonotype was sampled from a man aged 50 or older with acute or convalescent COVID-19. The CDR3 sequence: CASSSTGGAETEAFF. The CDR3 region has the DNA TGTGCCAGCAGCTCCACAGGGGGCGCGGAAACTGAAGCTTTCTTT.